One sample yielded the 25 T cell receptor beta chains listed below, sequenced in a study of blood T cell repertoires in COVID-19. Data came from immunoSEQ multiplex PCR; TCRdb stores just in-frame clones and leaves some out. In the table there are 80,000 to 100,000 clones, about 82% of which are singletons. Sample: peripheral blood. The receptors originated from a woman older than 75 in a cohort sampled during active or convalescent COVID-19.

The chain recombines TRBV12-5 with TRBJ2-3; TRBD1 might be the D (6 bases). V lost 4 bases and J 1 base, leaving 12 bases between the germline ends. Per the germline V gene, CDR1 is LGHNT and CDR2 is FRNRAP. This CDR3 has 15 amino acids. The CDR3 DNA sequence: TGTGCTAGTGGTTGGAACACAGGGCGCACAGATACGCAGTATTTT. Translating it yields CASGWNTGRTDTQYF.

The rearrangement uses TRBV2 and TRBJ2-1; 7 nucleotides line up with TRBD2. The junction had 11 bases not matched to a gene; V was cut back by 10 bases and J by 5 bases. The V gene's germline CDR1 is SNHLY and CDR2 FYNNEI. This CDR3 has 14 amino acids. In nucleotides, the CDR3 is TGTGCCACCCAGTGGACTAGAAGAGACAATGAGCAGTTCTTC. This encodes CATQWTRRDNEQFF.

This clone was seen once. The CDR3, as DNA: TGTGCCAGTAGTACCCGGGACAGGACGAATGGCTACACCTTC. Translation gives CASSTRDRTNGYTF. This chain uses TRBV19 with TRBJ1-2; 8 bases fit TRBD1. Germline V CDR1 and CDR2: LNHDA, SQIVND (reference sequence). V lost 4 bases to trimming and J lost 6 bases; unmatched junction nucleotides: 7. The CDR3 sequence is 14 residues long.

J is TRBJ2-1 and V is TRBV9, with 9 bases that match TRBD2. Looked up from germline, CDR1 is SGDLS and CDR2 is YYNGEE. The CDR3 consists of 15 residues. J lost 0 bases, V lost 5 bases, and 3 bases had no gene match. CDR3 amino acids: CASSGGRGSYNEQFF. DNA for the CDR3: TGTGCCAGCAGTGGCGGGAGGGGCTCCTACAATGAGCAGTTCTTC. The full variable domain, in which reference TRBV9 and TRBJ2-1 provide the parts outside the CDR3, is DSGVTQTPKHLITATGQRVTLRCSPRSGDLSVYWYQQSLDQGLQFLIQYYNGEERAKGNILERFSAQQFPDLHSELNLSSLELGDSALYFCASSGGRGSYNEQFFGPGTRLTVL.

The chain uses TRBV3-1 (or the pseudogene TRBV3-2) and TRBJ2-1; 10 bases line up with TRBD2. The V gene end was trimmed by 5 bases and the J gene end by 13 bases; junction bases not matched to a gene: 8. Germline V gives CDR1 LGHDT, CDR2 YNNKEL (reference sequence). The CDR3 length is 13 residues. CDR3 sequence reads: CASSDIAGGRQFF. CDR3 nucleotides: TGTGCCAGCAGCGATATAGCGGGAGGCCGTCAGTTCTTC.

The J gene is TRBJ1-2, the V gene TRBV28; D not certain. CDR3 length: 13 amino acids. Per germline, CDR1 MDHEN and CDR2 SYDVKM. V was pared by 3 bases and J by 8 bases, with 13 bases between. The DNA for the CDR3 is TGTGCCAGCAGTTTGACGGAAACGGGAGGCTACACCTTC. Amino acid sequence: CASSLTETGGYTF.

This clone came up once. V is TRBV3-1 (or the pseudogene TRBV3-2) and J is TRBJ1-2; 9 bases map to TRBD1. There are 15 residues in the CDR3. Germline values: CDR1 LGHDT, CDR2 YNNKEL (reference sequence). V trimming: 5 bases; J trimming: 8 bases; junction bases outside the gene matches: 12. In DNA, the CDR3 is TGTGCCAGCAGCTCGGCTGGACAGGGGAGGAGAGGCTACACCTTC. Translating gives CASSSAGQGRRGYTF.

The CDR3 reads CASSPRAGYNTGELFF. CDR3 DNA sequence: TGTGCCAGCAGCCCTAGGGCAGGGTATAACACCGGGGAGCTGTTTTTT. The chain has TRBV3-1 (or the pseudogene TRBV3-2) and TRBJ2-2; tentative D call: TRBD1 (5 bases). Germline CDR1 reads LGHDT; CDR2 reads YNNKEL (reference sequence). There are 16 residues in the CDR3. The V end was cut by 4 bases, the J end by 2 bases, with 14 bases between.

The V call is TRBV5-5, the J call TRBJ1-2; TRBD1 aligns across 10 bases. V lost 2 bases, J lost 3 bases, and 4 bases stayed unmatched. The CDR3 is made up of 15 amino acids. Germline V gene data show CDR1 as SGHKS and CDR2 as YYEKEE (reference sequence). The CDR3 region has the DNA TGTGCCAGCAGCTTTGGGACAGGGGATCACTATGGCTACACCTTC. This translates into CASSFGTGDHYGYTF.

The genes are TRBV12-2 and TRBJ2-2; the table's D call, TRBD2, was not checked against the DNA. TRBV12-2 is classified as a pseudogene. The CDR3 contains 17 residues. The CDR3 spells CASRHHDSGGDTGELFF. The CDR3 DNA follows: TGTGCAAGTCGCCACCATGATTCGGGAGGGGACACCGGGGAGCTGTTTTTT.

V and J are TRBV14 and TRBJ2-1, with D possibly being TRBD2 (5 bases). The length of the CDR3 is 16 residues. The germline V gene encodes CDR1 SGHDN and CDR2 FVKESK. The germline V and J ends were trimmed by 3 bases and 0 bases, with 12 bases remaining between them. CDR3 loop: CASSHLLGDSYNEQFF. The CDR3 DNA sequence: TGTGCCAGCAGCCACCTTTTGGGAGACTCCTACAATGAGCAGTTCTTC.

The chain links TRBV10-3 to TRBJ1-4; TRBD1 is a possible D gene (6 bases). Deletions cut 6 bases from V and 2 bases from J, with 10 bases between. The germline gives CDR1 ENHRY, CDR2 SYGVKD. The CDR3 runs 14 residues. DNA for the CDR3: TGTGCCATCAGACAGGGTCCGACTAATGAAAAACTGTTTTTT. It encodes CAIRQGPTNEKLFF.

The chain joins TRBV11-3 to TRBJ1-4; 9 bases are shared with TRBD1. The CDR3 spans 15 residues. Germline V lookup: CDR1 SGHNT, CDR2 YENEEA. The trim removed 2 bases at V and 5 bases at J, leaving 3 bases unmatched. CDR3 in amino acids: CASSLTGTGNEKLFF. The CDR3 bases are TGTGCCAGCAGCTTAACCGGGACAGGGAATGAAAAACTGTTTTTT.

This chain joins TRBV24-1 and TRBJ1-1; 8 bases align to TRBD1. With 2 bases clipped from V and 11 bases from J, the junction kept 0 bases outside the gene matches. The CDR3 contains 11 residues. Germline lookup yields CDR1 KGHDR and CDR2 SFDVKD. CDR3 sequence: CATSDYRGAFF. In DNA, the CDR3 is TGTGCCACCAGTGATTACAGGGGGGCTTTCTTT.

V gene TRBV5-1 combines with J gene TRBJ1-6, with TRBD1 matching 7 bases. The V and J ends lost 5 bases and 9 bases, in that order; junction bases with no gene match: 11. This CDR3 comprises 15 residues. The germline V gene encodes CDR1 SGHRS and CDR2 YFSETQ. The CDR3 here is CASSLRTGGSSPLHF. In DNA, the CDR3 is TGCGCCAGCAGTTTACGGACAGGTGGGAGTTCACCCCTCCACTTT. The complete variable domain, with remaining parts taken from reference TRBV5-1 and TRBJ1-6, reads KAGVTQTPRYLIKTRGQQVTLSCSPISGHRSVSWYQQTPGQGLQFLFEYFSETQRNKGNFPGRFSGRQFSNSRSEMNVSTLELGDSALYLCASSLRTGGSSPLHFGNGTRLTVT.

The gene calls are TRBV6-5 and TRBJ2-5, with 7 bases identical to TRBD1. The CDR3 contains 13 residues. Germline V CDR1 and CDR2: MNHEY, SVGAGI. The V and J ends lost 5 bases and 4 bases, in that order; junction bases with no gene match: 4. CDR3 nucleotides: TGTGCCAGCAGTCGTGACAGGGTAGAGACCCAGTACTTC. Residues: CASSRDRVETQYF.

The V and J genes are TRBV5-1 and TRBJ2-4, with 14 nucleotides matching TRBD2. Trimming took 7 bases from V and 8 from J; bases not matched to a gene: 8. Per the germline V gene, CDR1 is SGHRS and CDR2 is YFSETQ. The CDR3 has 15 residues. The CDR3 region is CASGSGLAGVDIQYF. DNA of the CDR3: TGCGCCAGCGGTTCGGGACTAGCGGGAGTTGACATTCAGTACTTC. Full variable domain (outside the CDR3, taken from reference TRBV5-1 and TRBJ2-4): KAGVTQTPRYLIKTRGQQVTLSCSPISGHRSVSWYQQTPGQGLQFLFEYFSETQRNKGNFPGRFSGRQFSNSRSEMNVSTLELGDSALYLCASGSGLAGVDIQYFGAGTRLSVL.

The DNA for the CDR3 is TGCGCCAGCAGCCGGACCATGGGACAGTATTCCTACAATGAGCAGTTCTTC. Protein: CASSRTMGQYSYNEQFF. The V gene is TRBV5-1, the J gene TRBJ2-1; 7 bases match TRBD1. There are 17 residues in the CDR3. V gave up 4 bases and J gave up 1 base; unmatched junction bases: 11. Germline values: CDR1 SGHRS, CDR2 YFSETQ.

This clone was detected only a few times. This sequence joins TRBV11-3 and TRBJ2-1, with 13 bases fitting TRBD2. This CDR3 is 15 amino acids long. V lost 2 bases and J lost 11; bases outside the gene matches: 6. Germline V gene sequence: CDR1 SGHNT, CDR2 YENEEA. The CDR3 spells CASSLRLAGGGKQFF. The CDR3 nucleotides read TGTGCCAGCAGCTTACGACTAGCGGGAGGTGGAAAGCAGTTCTTC.

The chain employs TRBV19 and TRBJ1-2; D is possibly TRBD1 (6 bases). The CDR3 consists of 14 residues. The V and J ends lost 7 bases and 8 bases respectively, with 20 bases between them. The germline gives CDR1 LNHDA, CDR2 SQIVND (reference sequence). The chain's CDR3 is CASTDSYRVTGYTF. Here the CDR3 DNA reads TGTGCCAGTACCGACTCCTACAGGGTTACCGGCTACACCTTC.

In DNA form, the CDR3 reads TGTGCCAGTAGTATAGGATCGGGGGTCGCCGGGGAGCTGTTTTTT. It specifies CASSIGSGVAGELFF. The chain has TRBV19 and TRBJ2-2, with a tentative D call TRBD2 (6 bases). V lost 1 base, J lost 6 bases, and 12 bases lay in between. Germline CDR1 reads LNHDA; CDR2 reads SQIVND (reference sequence). The CDR3 length is 15 residues.

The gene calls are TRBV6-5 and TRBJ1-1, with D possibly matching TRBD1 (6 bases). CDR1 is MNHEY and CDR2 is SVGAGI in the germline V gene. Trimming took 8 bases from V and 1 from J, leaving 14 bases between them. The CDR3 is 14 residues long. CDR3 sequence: CASVAGAGNTEAFF. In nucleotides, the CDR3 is TGTGCCAGCGTTGCGGGGGCAGGGAACACTGAAGCTTTCTTT.

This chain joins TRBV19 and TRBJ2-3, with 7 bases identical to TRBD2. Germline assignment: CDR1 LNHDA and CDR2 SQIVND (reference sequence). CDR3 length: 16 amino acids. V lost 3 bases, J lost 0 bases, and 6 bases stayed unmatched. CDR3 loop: CASSIVQRGSTDTQYF. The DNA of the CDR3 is TGTGCCAGTAGTATCGTCCAGCGGGGTAGCACAGATACGCAGTATTTT.

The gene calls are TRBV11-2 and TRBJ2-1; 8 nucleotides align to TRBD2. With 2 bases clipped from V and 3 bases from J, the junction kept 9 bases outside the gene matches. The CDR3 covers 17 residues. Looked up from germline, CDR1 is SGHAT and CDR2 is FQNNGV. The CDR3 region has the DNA TGTGCCAGCAGCTTACCGGGAGGGGACCACTACTACAATGAGCAGTTCTTC. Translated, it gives CASSLPGGDHYYNEQFF.

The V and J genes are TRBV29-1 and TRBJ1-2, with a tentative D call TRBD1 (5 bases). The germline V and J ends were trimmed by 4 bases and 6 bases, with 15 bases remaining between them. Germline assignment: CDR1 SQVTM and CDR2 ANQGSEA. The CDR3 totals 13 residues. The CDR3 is CSVVGGGEDGYTF. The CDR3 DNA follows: TGCAGCGTTGTGGGGGGAGGAGAAGATGGCTACACCTTC.